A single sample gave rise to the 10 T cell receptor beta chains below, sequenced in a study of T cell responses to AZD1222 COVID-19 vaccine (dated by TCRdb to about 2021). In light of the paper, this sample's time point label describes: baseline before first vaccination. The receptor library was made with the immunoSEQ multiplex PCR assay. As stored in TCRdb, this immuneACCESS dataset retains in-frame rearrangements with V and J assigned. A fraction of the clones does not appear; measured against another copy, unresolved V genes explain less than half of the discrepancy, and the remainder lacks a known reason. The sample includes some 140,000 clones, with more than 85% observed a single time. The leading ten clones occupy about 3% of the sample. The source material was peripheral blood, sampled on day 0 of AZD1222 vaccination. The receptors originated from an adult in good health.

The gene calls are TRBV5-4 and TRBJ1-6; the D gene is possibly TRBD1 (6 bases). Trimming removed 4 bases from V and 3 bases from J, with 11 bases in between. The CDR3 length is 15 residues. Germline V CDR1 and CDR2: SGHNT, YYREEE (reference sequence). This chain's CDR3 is CASSVAGVYNSPLHF. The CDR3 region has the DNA TGTGCCAGCAGCGTCGCAGGGGTCTATAATTCACCCCTCCACTTT.

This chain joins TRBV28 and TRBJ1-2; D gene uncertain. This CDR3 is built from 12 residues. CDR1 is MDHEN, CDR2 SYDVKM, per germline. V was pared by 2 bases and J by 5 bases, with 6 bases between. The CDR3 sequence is CASSLPQYGYTF. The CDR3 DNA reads TGTGCCAGCAGTTTACCCCAGTATGGCTACACCTTC.

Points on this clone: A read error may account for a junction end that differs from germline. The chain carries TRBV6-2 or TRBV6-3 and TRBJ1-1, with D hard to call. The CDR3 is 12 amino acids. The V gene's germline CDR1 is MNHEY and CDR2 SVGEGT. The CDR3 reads CASSNSGKSAFF. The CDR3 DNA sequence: TGTGCCAGCAGTAACTCCGGGAAAAGCGCTTTCTTT.

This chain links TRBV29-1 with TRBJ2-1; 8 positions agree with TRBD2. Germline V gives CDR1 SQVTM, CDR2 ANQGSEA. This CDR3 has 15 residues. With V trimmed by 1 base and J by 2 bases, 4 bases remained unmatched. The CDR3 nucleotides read TGCAGCGTTGAAGGGTTGCGGGAGGCCTACAATGAGCAGTTCTTC. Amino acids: CSVEGLREAYNEQFF.

CDR3 nucleotides: TGTGCCCGCGACGACAGCCGTTACAATGAGCAGTTCTTC. The encoded protein is CARDDSRYNEQFF. The chain couples TRBV2 to TRBJ2-1; D is perhaps TRBD1 (5 bases). The CDR3 consists of 13 residues. Germline V gives CDR1 SNHLY, CDR2 FYNNEI. Deletions cut 11 bases from V and 4 bases from J, with 15 bases between.

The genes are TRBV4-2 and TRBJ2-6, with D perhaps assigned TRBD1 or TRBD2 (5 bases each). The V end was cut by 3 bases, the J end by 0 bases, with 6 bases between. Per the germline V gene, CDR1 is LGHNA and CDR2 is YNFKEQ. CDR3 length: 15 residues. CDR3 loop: CASSQRGSGANVLTF. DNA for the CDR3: TGTGCCAGCAGCCAGAGGGGCTCTGGGGCCAACGTCCTGACTTTC.

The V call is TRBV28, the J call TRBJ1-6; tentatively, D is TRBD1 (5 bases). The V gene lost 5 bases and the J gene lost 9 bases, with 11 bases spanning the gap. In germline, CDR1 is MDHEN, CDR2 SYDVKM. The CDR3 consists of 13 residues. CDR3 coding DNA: TGTGCCAGCAGTACAGGAGACGGTTCACCCCTCCACTTT. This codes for CASSTGDGSPLHF.

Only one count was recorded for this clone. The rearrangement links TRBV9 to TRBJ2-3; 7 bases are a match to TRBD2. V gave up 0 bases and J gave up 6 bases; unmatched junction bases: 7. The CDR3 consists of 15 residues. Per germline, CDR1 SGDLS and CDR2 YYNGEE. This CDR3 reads CASSVDPGTMDTQYF. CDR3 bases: TGTGCCAGCAGCGTAGACCCCGGGACTATGGATACGCAGTATTTT. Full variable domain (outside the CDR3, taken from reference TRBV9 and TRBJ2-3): DSGVTQTPKHLITATGQRVTLRCSPRSGDLSVYWYQQSLDQGLQFLIQYYNGEERAKGNILERFSAQQFPDLHSELNLSSLELGDSALYFCASSVDPGTMDTQYFGPGTRLTVL.

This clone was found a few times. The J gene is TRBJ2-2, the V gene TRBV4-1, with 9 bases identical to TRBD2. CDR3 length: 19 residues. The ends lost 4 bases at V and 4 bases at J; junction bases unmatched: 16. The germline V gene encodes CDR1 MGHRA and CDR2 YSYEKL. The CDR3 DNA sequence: TGCGCCAGCAGCCTCTACCCCCCGCGGGAGGGTCCGGGCACCGGGGAGCTGTTTTTT. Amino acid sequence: CASSLYPPREGPGTGELFF.

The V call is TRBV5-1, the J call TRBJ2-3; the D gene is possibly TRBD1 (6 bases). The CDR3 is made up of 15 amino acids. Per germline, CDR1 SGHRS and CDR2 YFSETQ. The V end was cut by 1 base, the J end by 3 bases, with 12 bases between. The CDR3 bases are TGCGCCAGCAGCTTGCAGGGGCCGGGGACAGATACGCAGTATTTT. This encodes CASSLQGPGTDTQYF.